The rows below give T cell receptor beta chains drawn from one sample of a study of control samples from healthy donors and cancer patients. Only in-frame clones appear in the TCRdb table, and some are missing; sequencing was by immunoSEQ multiplex PCR. The sample includes roughly 100,000 clones, 75% to 90% seen only once; the top ten take about 18%. Sequencing used PBMCs. All receptors come from a man in his sixties with lung cancer. The CDR3 runs from the conserved cysteine through the conserved F or W. D genes are given only for firm matches. Only some rows state a clone size, as once, few, many or a class for expanded clones.

V: TRBV19
D: .
J: TRBJ2-3
size: .
DNA: TGTGCCAGTAGTATAGAAGATGGGGGAAACACAGATACGCAGTATTTT
CDR3: CASSIEDGGNTDTQYF

V: TRBV9
D: .
J: TRBJ2-5
size: .
DNA: TGTGCCAGCAGCTGGGGTCTCCAAGAGACCCAGTACTTC
CDR3: CASSWGLQETQYF

V: TRBV14
D: .
J: TRBJ2-2
size: once
DNA: TGTGCCAGCAGCCAAGACGGCGAAGCGAACACCGGGGAGCTGTTTTTT
CDR3: CASSQDGEANTGELFF

V: TRBV3-1/TRBV3-2
D: .
J: TRBJ2-7
size: .
DNA: TGTGCCAGCAGCCACCCGGGTCTCAGAAGCGGGCAGTACTTC
CDR3: CASSHPGLRSGQYF

V: TRBV6-5
D: TRBD1
J: TRBJ1-2
size: .
DNA: TGTGCCAGCAGTTACCGTGGACAGGGTGGTGGCTACACCTTC
CDR3: CASSYRGQGGGYTF

V: TRBV27
D: .
J: TRBJ2-3
size: .
DNA: TGTGCCAGCAGTTTGGGGGTGGGGGGCACAGATACGCAGTATTTT
CDR3: CASSLGVGGTDTQYF

V: TRBV13
D: TRBD1
J: TRBJ2-3
size: .
DNA: TGTGCCAGCAGCTTATGGACAGGGAGCACAGATACGCAGTATTTT
CDR3: CASSLWTGSTDTQYF

V: TRBV12-3/TRBV12-4
D: TRBD1
J: TRBJ1-2
size: .
DNA: TGTGCCAGCAGTTACGGGACAGGGAATGGCTACACCTTC
CDR3: CASSYGTGNGYTF

V: TRBV9
D: .
J: TRBJ1-1
size: few
DNA: TGTGCCAGCAGCGTAGCTCCGGGGGGGACGAACACTGAAGCTTTCTTT
CDR3: CASSVAPGGTNTEAFF

V: TRBV6-1
D: .
J: TRBJ1-1
size: .
DNA: TGTGCCAGCAGTGAAGATGGGGTGAACACTGAAGCTTTCTTT
CDR3: CASSEDGVNTEAFF

V: TRBV5-1
D: TRBD2
J: TRBJ2-2
size: .
DNA: TGCGCCAGCAGCCCGGGACTAGCGGGGGGCCCTTCCGGGGAGCTGTTTTTT
CDR3: CASSPGLAGGPSGELFF

V: TRBV7-3
D: .
J: TRBJ1-1
size: .
DNA: TGTGCCAGCAGCTTAGGACGGTTGGGGAACACTGAAGCTTTCTTT
CDR3: CASSLGRLGNTEAFF

V: TRBV27
D: TRBD1
J: TRBJ2-1
size: .
DNA: TGTGCCAGCAGGCGGACAGGGGCCTACAATGAGCAGTTCTTC
CDR3: CASRRTGAYNEQFF

V: TRBV5-5
D: TRBD2
J: TRBJ2-3
size: .
DNA: TGTGCCAGCAGCTTGACTAGCGGGGGGCCGTATACGCAGTATTTT
CDR3: CASSLTSGGPYTQYF

V: TRBV10-1
D: .
J: TRBJ1-1
size: .
DNA: TGCGCCAGCAGTGAATCCACGAACACTGAAGCTTTCTTT
CDR3: CASSESTNTEAFF

V: TRBV6-5
D: .
J: TRBJ1-6
size: .
DNA: TGTGCCAGCAGTTACAAAGTTCGGGGCAAATCACCCCTCCACTTT
CDR3: CASSYKVRGKSPLHF

V: TRBV5-4
D: .
J: TRBJ2-7
size: .
DNA: TGTGCCAGCAGCTTGGGATCGGGGAGCTCCTACGAGCAGTACTTC
CDR3: CASSLGSGSSYEQYF

V: TRBV11-3
D: .
J: TRBJ2-3
size: .
DNA: TGTGCCAGCAGCTTAGGGGGCAGGGAGACAGATACGCAGTATTTT
CDR3: CASSLGGRETDTQYF

V: TRBV5-1
D: .
J: TRBJ2-3
size: .
DNA: TGCGCCAGCAGCTTGGGGAGCACAGATACGCAGTATTTT
CDR3: CASSLGSTDTQYF

V: TRBV7-2
D: .
J: TRBJ2-4
size: once
DNA: TGTGCCAGTAGGACAGTCGTCATAAACATTCAGTACTTC
CDR3: CASRTVVINIQYF

V: TRBV12-5
D: TRBD2
J: TRBJ2-5
size: .
DNA: TGTGCTAGTGGTTTGGTAAGGGATGGGACTAGCGGGGAAGAGACCCAGTACTTC
CDR3: CASGLVRDGTSGEETQYF

V: TRBV27
D: TRBD2
J: TRBJ2-1
size: .
DNA: TGTGCCAGCAGTTCCCCCCAACGGACTAGCATTTATCCGGGGCGGCAGTTCTTC
CDR3: CASSSPQRTSIYPGRQFF

V: TRBV5-6
D: TRBD2
J: TRBJ2-3
size: .
DNA: TGTGCCAGCATCCCTAGAGGGACTAGTCATACGCAGTATTTT
CDR3: CASIPRGTSHTQYF

V: TRBV7-8
D: .
J: TRBJ1-1
size: once
DNA: TGTGCCAGCAGCTCCGCTTACAGCAGTGGGACTGAAGCTTTCTTT
CDR3: CASSSAYSSGTEAFF

V: TRBV6-1
D: TRBD1
J: TRBJ2-7
size: .
DNA: TGTGCCAGCAGTGACGAGGGACAGTTCTACGAGCAGTACTTC
CDR3: CASSDEGQFYEQYF

V: TRBV5-1
D: .
J: TRBJ1-1
size: .
DNA: TGCGCCAGCAGCTTGCACACCGAGAACACTGAAGCTTTCTTT
CDR3: CASSLHTENTEAFF

V: TRBV5-1
D: TRBD2
J: TRBJ2-3
size: .
DNA: TGCGCCAGCAGCGTAGCTAGCGGGGGCACAGATACGCAGTATTTT
CDR3: CASSVASGGTDTQYF

V: TRBV11-3
D: TRBD1
J: TRBJ1-1
size: .
DNA: TGTGCCAGCAGCTTAGATTACGGGGCGAGGGGGCGCTTAGTTTCTGAAGCTTTCTTT
CDR3: CASSLDYGARGRLVSEAFF

V: TRBV19
D: TRBD1
J: TRBJ1-4
size: .
DNA: TGTGCCAGTAGTACCGCCGGGACAGGGAGTGAAAAACTGTTTTTT
CDR3: CASSTAGTGSEKLFF

V: TRBV5-6
D: .
J: TRBJ1-2
size: .
DNA: TGTGCCAGCAGCTTGAAAAGGGACGGTGGCTACACCTTC
CDR3: CASSLKRDGGYTF

V: TRBV10-1
D: TRBD1
J: TRBJ2-2
size: .
DNA: TGCGCCAGCAAGGGACAGGCTACGAGCACCGGGGAGCTGTTTTTT
CDR3: CASKGQATSTGELFF

V: TRBV12-3/TRBV12-4
D: .
J: TRBJ2-1
size: .
DNA: TGTGCCAGCAGTTTGGGACACGGCAATGAGCAGTTCTTC
CDR3: CASSLGHGNEQFF

V: TRBV24-1
D: .
J: TRBJ1-2
size: .
DNA: TGTGCCACCAGTGCTGGTGGGGGCTACACCTTC
CDR3: CATSAGGGYTF

V: TRBV9
D: TRBD2
J: TRBJ2-1
size: .
DNA: TGTGCCAGCAGCGCCTCGGGACTAGCGGGGGGGTTAAGTAGTGAGCAGTTCTTC
CDR3: CASSASGLAGGLSSEQFF

V: TRBV27
D: TRBD1
J: TRBJ1-5
size: few
DNA: TGTGCCAGCAATCCTCAGGGGGCGCATCAGCCCCAGCATTTT
CDR3: CASNPQGAHQPQHF

V: TRBV10-3
D: TRBD2
J: TRBJ2-3
size: .
DNA: TGTGCCATCAGTGAAGGACTAGCGGGGGAAACAGATACGCAGTATTTT
CDR3: CAISEGLAGETDTQYF

V: TRBV10-2
D: .
J: TRBJ1-3
size: .
DNA: TGCGCCAGCAGTCCGGACAGCTCTGGAAACACCATATATTTT
CDR3: CASSPDSSGNTIYF

V: TRBV2
D: .
J: TRBJ2-5
size: .
DNA: TGTGCCAGCTTGAGAGGGCAGGATGGAGAGACCCAGTACTTC
CDR3: CASLRGQDGETQYF

V: TRBV7-9
D: TRBD2
J: TRBJ2-5
size: .
DNA: TGTGCCAGCAGTTATGACTACGGAGCGGGGGGGCCCCAAGAGACCCAGTACTTC
CDR3: CASSYDYGAGGPQETQYF

V: TRBV6-5
D: .
J: TRBJ2-1
size: once
DNA: TGTGCCAGCAGTAGGGGGACCGAGTACAATGAGCAGTTCTTC
CDR3: CASSRGTEYNEQFF

V: TRBV25-1
D: .
J: TRBJ1-2
size: once
DNA: TGTGCCAGCAGTGAATCCACAGGGTCTGGCTACACCTTC
CDR3: CASSESTGSGYTF

V: TRBV12-3/TRBV12-4
D: .
J: TRBJ1-1
size: .
DNA: TGTGCCAGCAGTTTAGCACGGGGGCTTGAAGCTTTCTTT
CDR3: CASSLARGLEAFF

V: TRBV2
D: .
J: TRBJ1-2
size: .
DNA: TGTGCCAGCAGTCCCCCAACAGGGTTCTATGGCTACACCTTC
CDR3: CASSPPTGFYGYTF

V: TRBV27
D: TRBD1
J: TRBJ1-4
size: .
DNA: TGTGCCAGCAGCCACCGGGACAGGGGGCTTACTAATGAAAAACTGTTTTTT
CDR3: CASSHRDRGLTNEKLFF

V: TRBV2
D: .
J: TRBJ1-1
size: .
DNA: TGTGCCAGCAGTGAGGGGGGCTGGACGGGCACTGAAGCTTTCTTT
CDR3: CASSEGGWTGTEAFF

V: TRBV19
D: .
J: TRBJ2-2
size: .
DNA: TGTGCCAGTAGTCCCCGGCCCGGGGGACCCGGGGAGCTGTTTTTT
CDR3: CASSPRPGGPGELFF

V: TRBV18
D: TRBD1
J: TRBJ1-1
size: .
DNA: TGTGCCAGCTCACCTCGGGACAGGGGAGCCGAAGCTTTCTTT
CDR3: CASSPRDRGAEAFF

V: TRBV18
D: .
J: TRBJ2-3
size: .
DNA: TGTGCCAGCTCACCAGTTGGGGGCAGAGGAGATACGCAGTATTTT
CDR3: CASSPVGGRGDTQYF

V: TRBV5-1
D: TRBD1
J: TRBJ1-2
size: .
DNA: TGCGCCAGCAGCTTGCCGGGACAGCACTATGGCTACACCTTC
CDR3: CASSLPGQHYGYTF

V: TRBV5-1
D: .
J: TRBJ1-1
size: .
DNA: TGCGCCAGCGCTGTAGGGGTGAACACTGAAGCTTTCTTT
CDR3: CASAVGVNTEAFF

V: TRBV20-1
D: .
J: TRBJ2-2
size: once
DNA: TGCAGTGCTAGTCTGAACACCGGGGAGCTGTTTTTT
CDR3: CSASLNTGELFF

V: TRBV6-5
D: .
J: TRBJ1-1
size: .
DNA: TGTGCCAGCAGTTTAACAGGGAACACTGAAGCTTTCTTT
CDR3: CASSLTGNTEAFF